This is a list of T cell receptor beta chains from one sample in a study of metastatic and nonmetastatic thyroid tumors. TCRdb re-called clones via MiXCR from the PCR reads. The sample consists of fewer than 20,000 clones, about 23% of them appearing once. Sequenced sample: adjacent normal tissue. These receptors all come from a female donor with papillary thyroid cancer or a benign thyroid nodule (not recorded which). Some clones in this sample may be carry-over from other donors' samples. CDR3s include the opening cysteine and the closing phenylalanine or tryptophan. The D gene is left open where the match is weak. The size entry is marked missing in some rows and otherwise reads once, few, many or a size class.

abundance	j_gene	d_gene	v_gene	len	CDR3nt	CDR3aa
-	TRBJ1-1	TRBD1	TRBV28	14	TGTGCCAGCAGTTTATTGGCAGGGGGCACTGAAGCTTTCTTT	CASSLLAGGTEAFF
-	TRBJ1-1	-	TRBV6-1	14	TGTGCCAGCAGCGCATCTCCGGGTAACACTGAAGCTTTCTTT	CASSASPGNTEAFF
-	TRBJ2-1	TRBD2	TRBV24-1	16	TGTGCCACCAGTGGAAGCGGGACCACCTTCTACAATGAGCAGTTCTTC	CATSGSGTTFYNEQFF
-	TRBJ2-7	-	TRBV6-1	14	TGTGCCAGCAAAGCAAGCCTATCCTCCTCCGAGCAGTACTTC	CASKASLSSSEQYF
-	TRBJ1-2	TRBD1	TRBV6-2/TRBV6-3	14	TGTGCCAGCAGTGGCATAGGGACAGGGATCGGCTACACCTTC	CASSGIGTGIGYTF
-	TRBJ1-3	TRBD1	TRBV3-1	14	TGTGCCAGCAGCTTACAGGGGGCTGGAAACACCATATATTTT	CASSLQGAGNTIYF
few	TRBJ1-6	-	TRBV6-2/TRBV6-3	12	TGTGCCAGCAGCGTATGGAATTCACCCCTCCACTTT	CASSVWNSPLHF
-	TRBJ2-7	TRBD2	TRBV13	15	TGTGCCAGCAGCTTAGGCGCGGCGAGCGGGGTCGAGCAGTACTTC	CASSLGAASGVEQYF
few	TRBJ2-1	TRBD2	TRBV19	15	TGTGCCAGTAGTATTAGCGGGCCCTCCTACAATGAGCAGTTCTTC	CASSISGPSYNEQFF
-	TRBJ1-5	-	TRBV27	13	TGTGCCAGCAGTTTACGGGACAATCAGCCCCAGCATTTT	CASSLRDNQPQHF